This TCR beta chain was obtained from a study of shared clonotypes between healthy human individuals. General study points: About 5% of naive CD4 clonotypes were shared across a few donors. Among the subsets, naive ones generally showed larger estimated richness than memory ones.

V lost 2 bases and J 5 bases, leaving 6 bases between the germline ends. Germline V lookup: CDR1 SEHNR, CDR2 FQNEAQ (reference sequence). The CDR3 extends over 13 amino acids. This clone was counted a single time. Its matching antigen is unknown. This specimen includes other DNA sequences encoding the same CDR3. Several immunoSEQ plates held equal portions of the genomic DNA taken from each subset. TCRdb's table, derived via immunoSEQ multiplex PCR, lists solely in-frame clones and lacks some. This table has roughly 1,600,000 clones, about 98.5% appearing once. The specimen sequenced was naive CD4+ T cells sorted from blood. The subset denotes: CD45RA+ positively selected. This chain connects TRBV7-9 to TRBJ2-2, with D unresolved. The sequence came from a young man in good health. The CDR3: CASSLSGTGELFF. The CDR3 nucleotides read TGTGCCAGCAGCTTATCAGGAACCGGGGAGCTGTTTTTT.